A single sample is the source of the 2 T cell receptor beta chains below, sequenced in a study of OX40 agonist ivuxolimab in advanced cancers. Libraries were built with the immunoSEQ multiplex PCR assay. Not all clones reach the TCRdb copy of this immuneACCESS table, which keeps in-frame sequences only. Checked studies attribute under half of the gap to unresolved V genes and leave the rest unexplained. In all, the sample holds 68,000 or so clones, and roughly 84% of those were seen once. Less than 2.5% of the sample is held by the ten biggest clonotypes. Here the sequenced sample was CD4+ or CD8+ T cells sorted from blood, taken in a trial of the OX40 agonist ivuxolimab. All receptors come from an adult with an advanced solid tumor such as melanoma, head and neck, liver or kidney cancer.

Here the CDR3 reads CASSRTGNLDEKLFF. Written as DNA, the CDR3 is TGTGCCAGCAGCCGGACAGGGAATTTAGATGAAAAACTGTTTTTT. The gene calls are TRBV7-9 and TRBJ1-4; 8 bases are a match to TRBD1. Germline V gives CDR1 SEHNR, CDR2 FQNEAQ (reference sequence). Trimming removed 5 bases from V and 6 bases from J; junction bases left unmatched: 8. This CDR3 has 15 amino acids.

As DNA, the CDR3 is TGTGCCAGCAGCGTAGGAGGGACAGGGATGGAGACCCAGTACTTC. Protein: CASSVGGTGMETQYF. The gene calls are TRBV9 and TRBJ2-5; 9 nucleotides agree with TRBD1. Germline trimming cut 0 bases from V and 5 bases from J; bases unmatched to any gene: 5. CDR3 length: 15 residues. Germline CDR1 is SGDLS and CDR2 is YYNGEE.